This entry lists 5 T cell receptor beta chains sequenced from one sample in a study of T cell responses to AZD1222 COVID-19 vaccine (dated by TCRdb to the early 2020s). This specimen's time point label, per the study, means: baseline before first vaccination. Library preparation was by the immunoSEQ multiplex PCR assay. In its TCRdb copy, this immuneACCESS table keeps in-frame sequences only and misses some clones. Where compared with another copy, unresolved V genes explain less than half of these, and the others have no known cause. The sample table lists 150,000 to 200,000 clones, 85% to 95% of them with a count of one. The ten biggest clones cover roughly 2.3% of the sample. The sequencing used peripheral blood, collected on day 0 of AZD1222 vaccination. These receptors all come from an adult in good health.

V is TRBV7-3 and J is TRBJ1-2; 7 bases map to TRBD1. J gave up 6 bases and V 5 bases, and 6 bases lay outside the gene matches. The CDR3 has 13 residues. Germline assignment: CDR1 SGHTA and CDR2 FQGTGA. The CDR3 DNA reads as TGTGCCAGCAGCCGCCAAACAGGGGATGGCTACACCTTC. This sequence encodes CASSRQTGDGYTF.

This clone was found once. The chain is built from TRBV10-3 and TRBJ1-5; possibly TRBD1 for D (5 bases). Trimming removed 3 bases from V and 3 bases from J, with 9 bases in between. The CDR3 length is 14 residues. Per the germline V gene, CDR1 is ENHRY and CDR2 is SYGVKD. The CDR3 DNA is TGTGCCATCAGTGAAGACAGTACCAATCAGCCCCAGCATTTT. Protein sequence: CAISEDSTNQPQHF.

This chain connects TRBV27 to TRBJ2-2; D gene uncertain. Germline V gene sequence: CDR1 MNHEY, CDR2 SMNVEV (reference sequence). The V end lost 3 bases, the J end lost 0 bases, and 5 bases lay between the germline ends. The CDR3 runs to 14 residues. CDR3 amino acids: CASSFQTNTGELFF. CDR3 nucleotides: TGTGCCAGCAGTTTTCAGACGAACACCGGGGAGCTGTTTTTT.

V is TRBV5-4 and J is TRBJ1-1; D possibly corresponds to TRBD1 (5 bases). Deletions cut 3 bases from V and 5 bases from J, with 17 bases between. Germline lookup yields CDR1 SGHNT and CDR2 YYREEE (reference sequence). The CDR3 has 15 residues. The DNA of the CDR3 is TGTGCCAGCAGCTCCCCGACAGCCCCGGAGACTGAAGCTTTCTTT. Amino acids: CASSSPTAPETEAFF.

This rearrangement joins TRBV7-6 to TRBJ1-5; no firm D call. This CDR3 is built from 15 residues. Germline CDR1 SGHVS, CDR2 FNYEAQ. Trimming took off 0 bases at V and 3 bases at J, with 9 bases between the two ends. The CDR3 sequence: CASSLAGGFNQPQHF. The CDR3 DNA reads TGTGCCAGCAGCTTAGCGGGAGGGTTCAATCAGCCCCAGCATTTT.